This T cell receptor beta chain was captured by sequencing in a study of beta chain features in type 1 diabetes. Study-level points and caveats: Sequencing of cDNA might inflate the share of cells that strongly express TCR.

Isolated RNA was reverse transcribed in full, so expressed TCRB transcripts were sequenced. Sequencing was performed with immunoSEQ multiplex PCR; in TCRdb, only in-frame clones are kept and a portion is missing. The sample has about 290,000 clones, 8% seen once. This clone came up a few times. The antigen is undetermined. Heparinised blood was drawn once per donor, averaging roughly 120 mL. The germline V gene has CDR1 KGHSH and CDR2 LQKENI. This CDR3 is 13 amino acids long. Trimming took 2 bases from V and 5 from J, leaving 7 bases between them. Sequenced: central memory CD4+ T cells from blood. The receptor's source is a woman between 18 and 29 years old in good health. This chain uses TRBV18 with TRBJ2-1; no firm D call. CDR3 DNA sequence: TGTGCCAGCTCACCATTTGACGACAATGAGCAGTTCTTC. Translated: CASSPFDDNEQFF.